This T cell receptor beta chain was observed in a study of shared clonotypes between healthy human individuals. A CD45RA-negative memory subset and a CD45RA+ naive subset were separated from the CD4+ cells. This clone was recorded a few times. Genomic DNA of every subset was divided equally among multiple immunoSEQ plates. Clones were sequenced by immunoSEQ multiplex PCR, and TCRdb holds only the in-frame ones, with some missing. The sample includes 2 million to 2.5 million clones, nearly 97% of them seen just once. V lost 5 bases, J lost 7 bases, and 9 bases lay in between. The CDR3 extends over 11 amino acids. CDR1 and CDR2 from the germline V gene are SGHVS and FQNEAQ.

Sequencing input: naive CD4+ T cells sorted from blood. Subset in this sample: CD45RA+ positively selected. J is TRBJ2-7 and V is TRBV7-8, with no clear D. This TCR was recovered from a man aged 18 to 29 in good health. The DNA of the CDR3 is TGTGCCAGCAGCGCCCGCGAAGAGCAGTACTTC. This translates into CASSAREEQYF.